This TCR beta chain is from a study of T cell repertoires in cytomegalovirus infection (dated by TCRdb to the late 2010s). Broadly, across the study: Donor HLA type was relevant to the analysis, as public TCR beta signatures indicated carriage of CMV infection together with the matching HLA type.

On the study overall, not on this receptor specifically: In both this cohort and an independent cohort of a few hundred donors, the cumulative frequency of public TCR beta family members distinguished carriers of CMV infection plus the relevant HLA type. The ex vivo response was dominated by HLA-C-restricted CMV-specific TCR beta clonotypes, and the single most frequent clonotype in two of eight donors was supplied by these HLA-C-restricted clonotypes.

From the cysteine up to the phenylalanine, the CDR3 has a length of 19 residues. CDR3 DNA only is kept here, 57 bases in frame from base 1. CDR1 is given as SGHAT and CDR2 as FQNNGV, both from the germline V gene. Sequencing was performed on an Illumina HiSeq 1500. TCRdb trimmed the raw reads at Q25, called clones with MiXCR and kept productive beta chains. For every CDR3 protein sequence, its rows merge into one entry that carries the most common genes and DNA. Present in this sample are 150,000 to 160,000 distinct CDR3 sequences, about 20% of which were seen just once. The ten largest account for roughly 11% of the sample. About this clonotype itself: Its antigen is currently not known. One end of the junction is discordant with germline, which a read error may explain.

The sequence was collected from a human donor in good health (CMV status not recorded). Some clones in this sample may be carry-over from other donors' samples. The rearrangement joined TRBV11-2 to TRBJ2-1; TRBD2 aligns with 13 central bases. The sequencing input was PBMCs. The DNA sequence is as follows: TGTGCCAGCAGCTTAGGAAGACTAGCGGGGGGACAGGCTTACAATAAGCAGTTCTTC. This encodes CASSLGRLAGGQAYNKQFF.